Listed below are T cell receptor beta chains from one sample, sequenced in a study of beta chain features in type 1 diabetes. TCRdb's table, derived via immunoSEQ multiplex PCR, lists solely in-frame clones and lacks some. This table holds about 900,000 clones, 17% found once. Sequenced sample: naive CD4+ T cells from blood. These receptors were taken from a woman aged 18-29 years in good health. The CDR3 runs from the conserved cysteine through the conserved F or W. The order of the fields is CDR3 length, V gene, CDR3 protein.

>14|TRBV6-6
CASSSGTRTGELFF
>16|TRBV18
CASSKNEGARFDGYTF
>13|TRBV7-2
CASSLGPIYEQYF
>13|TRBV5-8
CASSLEGPGELFF
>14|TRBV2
CASSVVSQEYEQYF
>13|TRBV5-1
CASSLGAQETQYF
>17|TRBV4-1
CASSLGTGTLAKNIQYF
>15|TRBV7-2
CASSIRPSGSYEQYF
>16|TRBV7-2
CASSHAPAGGQETQYF
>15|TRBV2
CASSERSGRLGPQHF
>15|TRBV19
CASSISPGTGVEQYF
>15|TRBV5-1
CASRLNRGLSYEQYF
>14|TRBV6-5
CATSGPRGLETQYF
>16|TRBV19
CASSGGRLAGDLVQFF
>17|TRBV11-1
CASSSPRGSWNTGELFF
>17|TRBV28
CASSFRVWAHPYNEQFF
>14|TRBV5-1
CASNSGTNTDTQYF
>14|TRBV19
CASRRGDSYNEQFF
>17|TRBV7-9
CASSRPRVRVSTYEQYF
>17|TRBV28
CASSLRRVDVGNQPQHF
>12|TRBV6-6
CAVLTGSYEQYF
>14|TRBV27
CASRRGGRAGELFF
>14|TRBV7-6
CASSAGLSGNTIYF
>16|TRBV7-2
CASSFARGAGANVLTF
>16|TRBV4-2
CASSQDYSGNSYEQYF
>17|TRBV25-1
CASSEFRRGGRREKLFF
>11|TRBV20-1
CSARGGMGAFF
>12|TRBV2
CASRDPSYEQYF
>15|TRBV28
CASSPGGRGADTQYF
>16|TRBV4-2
CASSQEVGGHYNEQFF
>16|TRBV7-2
CASSLTLAPGDNEQFF
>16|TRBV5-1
CASSVRAGPLFDTQYF
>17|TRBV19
CASSVTGDTYGAYEQYF
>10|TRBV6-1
CASRRYEQYF
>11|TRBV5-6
CASSLGVGAFF
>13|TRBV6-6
CASSSGVRETQYF
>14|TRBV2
CASTPEMMNTEAFF
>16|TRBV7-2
CASSHAGTRGTGELFF
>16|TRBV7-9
CASTPFGTGSYNEQFF
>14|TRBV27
CARGIAPITDTQYF
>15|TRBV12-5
CASGTGTSGRGEQFF
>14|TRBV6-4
CASSLAGNTGELFF
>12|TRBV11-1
CASSATLDEQYF
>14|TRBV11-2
CASSPRTAAYGYTF
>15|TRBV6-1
CASSERVLSNQPQHF
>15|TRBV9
CASSVDSKAPYEQYF
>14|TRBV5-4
CASTQRDGTDTQYF
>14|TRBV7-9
CASSPSGSYNEQFF
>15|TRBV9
CASSESGRVSNEQFF
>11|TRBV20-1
CSAFRVDTQYF
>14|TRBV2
CASSYTQGNTEAFF
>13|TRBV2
CASSSGGQATQYF
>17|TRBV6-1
CASSESSILAGYNEQFF
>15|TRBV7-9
CASSLDLLGTDTQYF
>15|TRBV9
CASSEKAAEGQTQYF
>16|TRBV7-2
CASSQHLASGGYEQYF
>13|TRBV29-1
CSHLQGQRDLAFF
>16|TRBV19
CASSILGLPNTGELFF